This T cell receptor beta chain was identified during a study of T cells in Graves' hyperthyroidism and ophthalmopathy. V was trimmed by 3 bases and J by 0 bases, leaving 15 bases between them. This CDR3 is built from 16 residues. CDR1 and CDR2 from the germline V gene are SGHDT and YYEEEE. Amplification yielded TCR beta CDR3 regions, with RNA transcripts as the source. The HTBI primer set was used in a first-round RT-PCR of the TCR CDR3. One entry per CDR3 protein results from TCRdb running MiXCR on the multiplex PCR reads. The sample includes 250,000 to 350,000 distinct CDR3 sequences, approximately 17% seen only once; the top ten take around 55%. Study-level results: Ophthalmopathy onset followed model prediction by a median approximately 6.2 months.

This clonotype was counted many times. Its target is unknown. Sequencing was done on a sample of blood. The chain joins TRBV5-6 to TRBJ1-1; D is uncertain. The sequence was collected from a woman aged 55-70 years with Graves' ophthalmopathy. This CDR3 is CASSYRGILMNTEAFF. The DNA for the CDR3 is TGTGCCAGCAGCTACCGAGGGATTTTAATGAACACTGAAGCTTTCTTT. Based on the CDR3 plus reference TRBV5-6 and TRBJ1-1, the full variable domain is DAGVTQSPTHLIKTRGQQVTLRCSPKSGHDTVSWYQQALGQGPQFIFQYYEEEERQRGNFPDRFSGHQFPNYSSELNVNALLLGDSALYLCASSYRGILMNTEAFFGQGTRLTVV.